This T cell receptor (beta chain) was observed in a study of blood T cell repertoires in COVID-19. There are 15 residues in the CDR3. Germline-derived CDR1 and CDR2 are SGDLS and YYNGEE. Germline trimming cut 2 bases from V and 6 bases from J; bases unmatched to any gene: 7. Only in-frame clones appear in the TCRdb table, and some are missing; sequencing was by immunoSEQ multiplex PCR. The sample holds 40,000 to 45,000 clones, roughly nine tenths seen once. This chain uses TRBV9 with TRBJ2-1; 8 bases align to TRBD2. The sample was peripheral blood. The receptor was isolated from a man over 45 with active COVID-19. This CDR3 is CASSVSGTPPNEQFF. CDR3 in DNA: TGTGCCAGCAGCGTTAGCGGGACCCCACCCAATGAGCAGTTCTTC.